This T cell receptor (beta chain) was captured in a study of blood T cell repertoires in COVID-19. Across the study: Samples of COVID-19 (acute and convalescent) were obtained from the United States, Italy and Spain. In each case, the material was cDNA or gDNA derived from T cells, B-cell-depleted T cells, or PBMCs.

Methods used by the authors: Reference gene primers were amplified, and this amplification served to estimate nucleated cell counts. The assay was immunoSEQ multiplex PCR, and TCRdb's table has in-frame clones only and misses some. The D gene and trimming were derived from the DNA, and the V and J assignments and clone size from that table. The profile shows around 78,000 clones, 86% of them singletons. The germline V gene encodes CDR1 SGHRS and CDR2 YFSETQ. This CDR3 is 14 amino acids long. J lost 4 bases, V lost 4 bases, and 4 bases had no gene match. This sequence joins TRBV5-1 and TRBJ1-3, with 8 bases that match TRBD1. Sequenced material: peripheral blood. The receptor was isolated from a man in his fifties with active or convalescent COVID-19. The CDR3 sequence: CASSIGDRGNTIYF. The CDR3 DNA follows: TGCGCCAGCAGCATAGGGGACAGGGGAAACACCATATATTTT.